Listed here are 19 T cell receptor beta chains from one sample, sequenced in a study of radiation and T cells in renal cell carcinoma. Time point meaning: blood 4 weeks post-SBRT, at nephrectomy. Specified treatment: 15 Gy SBRT to primary tumor, nephrectomy 4 weeks later. Clones were read by immunoSEQ multiplex PCR, and TCRdb kept only the in-frame ones, dropping some. Among more than 60,000 clones listed, 75% to 90% were seen once. The sequencing here drew on blood, taken from a patient whose treatment included radiotherapy and nephrectomy. These receptors were taken from a woman aged 55-70 years with renal cell carcinoma.

V usage is TRBV5-1 and J usage is TRBJ1-1; no clear D gene. CDR1 is SGHRS and CDR2 is YFSETQ in the germline V gene. Trimming took 1 base from V and 1 from J, leaving 11 bases between them. This CDR3 has 15 residues. In DNA form, the CDR3 reads TGCGCCAGCAGCTTGACATGGCGGCCGAACACTGAAGCTTTCTTT. Amino acids: CASSLTWRPNTEAFF.

This clone has a single count. V is TRBV7-9 and J is TRBJ1-1, with D unresolved. Germline V gives CDR1 SEHNR, CDR2 FQNEAQ (reference sequence). The CDR3 length is 12 residues. The V end lost 2 bases, the J end lost 4 bases, and 5 bases lay between the germline ends. CDR3 sequence reads: CASSLFSTEAFF. The CDR3 DNA follows: TGTGCCAGCAGCTTATTTAGCACTGAAGCTTTCTTT.

The chain combines TRBV6-1 with TRBJ1-5, with 7 bases identical to TRBD1. After removal of 4 bases from V and 4 bases from J, the junction contained 4 bases not matched to a gene. This CDR3 is built from 14 residues. Per the germline V gene, CDR1 is MNHNS and CDR2 is SASEGT. The CDR3 nucleotides read TGTGCCAGCAGTGGGTTGACAGGGAATCAGCCCCAGCATTTT. This codes for CASSGLTGNQPQHF.

The J gene is TRBJ2-5, the V gene TRBV28; D is uncertain. This CDR3 has 13 amino acids. The germline V gene encodes CDR1 MDHEN and CDR2 SYDVKM. V was cut by 2 bases and J by 4 bases, with 8 bases left in between. CDR3 loop: CASSLLLGETQYF. The CDR3, as DNA: TGTGCCAGCAGTTTACTCCTGGGAGAGACCCAGTACTTC.

The chain carries TRBV6-1 and TRBJ1-1; the D is unclear. Trimming left V 6 bases short and J 1 base short, with 12 bases between. The CDR3 is made up of 14 amino acids. Germline V gives CDR1 MNHNS, CDR2 SASEGT. CDR3 loop: CASRPAAGNTEAFF. The DNA for the CDR3 is TGTGCCAGCAGGCCCGCGGCAGGGAACACTGAAGCTTTCTTT.

The chain is built from TRBV28 and TRBJ1-2; D gene ambiguous. Looked up from germline, CDR1 is MDHEN and CDR2 is SYDVKM. The CDR3 covers 14 residues. The ends were cut back, 2 bases at V and 1 base at J, with 8 bases in the middle. CDR3 DNA sequence: TGTGCCAGCAGTTTACGGGCCGATAACTATGGCTACACCTTC. It translates to CASSLRADNYGYTF.

This chain connects TRBV19 to TRBJ1-4; tentatively, D is TRBD1 (6 bases). The CDR3 sequence is 15 residues long. Between the trimmed V and J ends, which lost 5 bases and 5 bases, there was a span of 15 bases. Germline V gene sequence: CDR1 LNHDA, CDR2 SQIVND (reference sequence). Written as DNA, the CDR3 is TGTGCCAGTAGTCTCGGACAGACTTCCAATGAAAAACTGTTTTTT. Translation: CASSLGQTSNEKLFF.

This chain links TRBV2 with TRBJ2-1; no firm D call. Trimming cost V 1 base and J 8 bases, with 18 bases left between them. Germline values: CDR1 SNHLY, CDR2 FYNNEI. There are 16 residues in the CDR3. DNA of the CDR3: TGTGCCAGCAGTGAAGTCAAAGGACCAACGCGCGATGAGCAGTTCTTC. Amino acids: CASSEVKGPTRDEQFF. Variable domain in full (rest from reference TRBV2 and TRBJ2-1): EPEVTQTPSHQVTQMGQEVILRCVPISNHLYFYWYRQILGQKVEFLVSFYNNEISEKSEIFDDQFSVERPDGSNFTLKIRSTKLEDSAMYFCASSEVKGPTRDEQFFGPGTRLTVL.

The gene calls are TRBV2 and TRBJ1-2, with a possible D match to TRBD1 (5 bases). The germline V gene has CDR1 SNHLY and CDR2 FYNNEI. V shed 6 bases and J shed 7 bases, with 18 bases lying between them. The CDR3 sequence is 14 residues long. Written as DNA, the CDR3 is TGTGCCAGCAGCTACCGGGGCCCTCCCTCTGGCTACACCTTC. It translates to CASSYRGPPSGYTF.

This clone appeared a single time. The gene calls are TRBV11-2 and TRBJ2-1; D uncertain. Germline lookup yields CDR1 SGHAT and CDR2 FQNNGV. The V and J ends lost 0 bases and 6 bases respectively, with 12 bases between them. The CDR3 has 15 amino acids. CDR3 amino acids: CASSLEASAGNEQFF. DNA for the CDR3: TGTGCCAGCAGCTTAGAAGCCTCGGCCGGCAATGAGCAGTTCTTC.

The rearrangement links TRBV5-3 to TRBJ1-5, with 9 bases identical to TRBD1. TRBV5-3 is an ORF, and what it does is uncertain. With 4 bases clipped from V and 9 bases from J, the junction kept 8 bases outside the gene matches. This CDR3 has 14 amino acids. The chain's CDR3 is CARSPGQGGGPQHF. In DNA form, the CDR3 reads TGTGCCAGAAGCCCGGGACAGGGCGGGGGGCCCCAGCATTTT.

This clone came up a few times. V and J are TRBV14 and TRBJ1-1, with D unresolved. The germline CDR1 and CDR2 sequences are SGHDN and FVKESK. This CDR3 comprises 13 residues. V shed 3 bases and J shed 2 bases, with 7 bases lying between them. DNA of the CDR3: TGTGCCAGCAGCCATGCGACCAACACTGAAGCTTTCTTT. This translates into CASSHATNTEAFF.

The rearrangement joins TRBV7-2 to TRBJ1-1, with a tentative D call TRBD1 (6 bases). From germline, CDR1 is SGHTA and CDR2 FQGNSA. The CDR3 runs to 14 residues. V was cut by 5 bases and J by 6 bases, with 16 bases left in between. The CDR3 region is CASSKDRRDPEAFF. The CDR3 DNA reads TGTGCCAGCAGCAAAGACAGGAGAGACCCTGAAGCTTTCTTT.

A few counts support this clone. V gene TRBV9 combines with J gene TRBJ1-1, with D possibly matching TRBD1 (5 bases). Germline CDR1 SGDLS, CDR2 YYNGEE. The V and J ends lost 0 bases and 4 bases respectively, with 13 bases between them. This CDR3 is built from 15 residues. For the CDR3, the DNA is TGTGCCAGCAGCGTAGGCCGGACTGGGGGCACTGAAGCTTTCTTT. As protein: CASSVGRTGGTEAFF.

This sequence joins TRBV28 and TRBJ1-2; unclear D gene. Germline V gives CDR1 MDHEN, CDR2 SYDVKM. V dropped 5 bases and J dropped 2 bases, with 18 bases sitting between them. The CDR3 totals 16 residues. The CDR3 is CASSGSLQLLNYGYTF. Written as DNA, the CDR3 is TGTGCCAGCAGTGGCAGTCTGCAGCTCCTAAACTATGGCTACACCTTC.

V is TRBV5-4 and J is TRBJ1-1; 10 nucleotides line up with TRBD1. Germline lookup yields CDR1 SGHNT and CDR2 YYREEE (reference sequence). The junction had 7 bases not matched to a gene; V was cut back by 3 bases and J by 5 bases. This CDR3 spans 15 amino acids. CDR3 nucleotide sequence: TGTGCCAGCAGCTCAAGGGACAGGGGTAAGACTGAAGCTTTCTTT. This gives the protein CASSSRDRGKTEAFF.

This chain joins TRBV4-1 and TRBJ2-2; D unclear. Trimming took 4 bases from V and 0 from J, leaving 9 bases between them. This CDR3 spans 15 amino acids. The germline V gene encodes CDR1 MGHRA and CDR2 YSYEKL. The CDR3 loop reads CASSPRAPNTGELFF. The CDR3, as DNA: TGCGCCAGCAGCCCCCGGGCCCCGAACACCGGGGAGCTGTTTTTT.

This CDR3 reads CASSQDWGQEFTDTQYF. In DNA, the CDR3 is TGCGCCAGCAGCCAAGATTGGGGACAGGAATTCACAGATACGCAGTATTTT. The chain recombines TRBV4-3 with TRBJ2-3; 8 bases agree with TRBD1. CDR1 LGHNA and CDR2 YSLEER come from the germline V gene. The length of the CDR3 is 17 residues. V shed 0 bases and J 2 bases; nucleotides not matched to a gene: 7.

The V and J genes are TRBV2 and TRBJ1-2, with TRBD1 identical over 8 bases. V dropped 6 bases and J dropped 8; count of bases not matched to a gene: 5. Germline CDR1 reads SNHLY; CDR2 reads FYNNEI. The CDR3 contains 12 residues. CDR3 in amino acids: CASRADRGGYTF. The CDR3 nucleotides read TGTGCCAGCAGAGCAGACAGGGGCGGCTACACCTTC.